A single sample gave rise to the 5 T cell receptor beta chains below, sequenced in a study of response to subunit inactivated influenza vaccine. TCRdb independently ran MiXCR on the RT-PCR reads; one entry per CDR3 protein. The data show hundreds of thousands of distinct CDR3 sequences, less than 15% seen once. The material sequenced was PBMCs from blood, taken roughly 2 weeks before vaccination. The receptors derive from a man in his fifties who received an inactivated influenza vaccine.

A few counts support this clonotype. The chain carries TRBV5-6 and TRBJ2-2; D gene unclear. Trimming removed 4 bases at V and 6 bases at J, with 22 bases between. The CDR3 length is 17 residues. Germline assignment: CDR1 SGHDT and CDR2 YYEEEE. Written as DNA, the CDR3 is TGTGCCAGCAGCCCAATGGGATTGCCCGCGATGTCCGGGGAGCTGTTTTTT. Translating it yields CASSPMGLPAMSGELFF.

This clonotype appeared a few times. The chain employs TRBV4-2 and TRBJ2-1; the match to TRBD2 covers 7 bases. Germline CDR1 reads LGHNA; CDR2 reads YNFKEQ. CDR3 length: 16 residues. V dropped 1 base and J dropped 5; count of bases not matched to a gene: 8. As DNA, the CDR3 is TGTGCCAGCAGCCAAGTCGGTGGGGGGGTTAACAATGAGCAGTTCTTC. Translating gives CASSQVGGGVNNEQFF.

The chain combines TRBV6-1 with TRBJ1-3, with no clear D. The CDR3 sequence is 15 residues long. The germline V gene has CDR1 MNHNS and CDR2 SASEGT. V was clipped by 3 bases and J by 0 bases, with 9 bases between them. CDR3 sequence reads: CASSERVLSGNTIYF. The CDR3 region has the DNA TGTGCCAGCAGTGAGAGGGTCCTCTCTGGAAACACCATATATTTT.

The chain couples TRBV20-1 to TRBJ1-2; 8 bases align to TRBD1. V lost 6 bases and J lost 8; bases outside the gene matches: 11. The germline V gene encodes CDR1 DFQATT and CDR2 SNEGSKA (reference sequence). The CDR3 runs 13 residues. The chain's CDR3 is CSARRTGRYGYTF. CDR3 coding DNA: TGCAGTGCACGACGGACAGGGAGATACGGCTACACCTTC.

The chain links TRBV29-1 to TRBJ2-7; 8 nucleotides align to TRBD1. After removal of 7 bases from V and 6 bases from J, the junction contained 8 bases not matched to a gene. This CDR3 spans 12 amino acids. Per germline, CDR1 SQVTM and CDR2 ANQGSEA. The CDR3 nucleotides read TGCAGCGCCGGACAGGGCATGGGCGAGCAGTACTTC. Translated: CSAGQGMGEQYF.